This section outlines one T cell receptor beta chain sequence together with its context. No cognate antigen has been identified for it. Base qualities were left out, and no much larger clone turns up one base away. Genomic DNA was used as template for profiling of TCR beta VDJ combinations and CDR3 sequences. An Illumina HiSeq 2000 was used for TCR repertoire sequencing. The authors' pipeline ran thus. Repertoire assessment relied on Simpson's diversity index, CDR3 size and DJ length profiles, and TRBV/TRBJ rearrangement plots. The most abundant DNA sequence in the deep sequencing data was taken as the immunodominant clone. CDR3 amino acid sequences were screened for sharing across subjects and compared with published repertoires and the VDJdb database. The raw public reads went through TCRdb reprocessing: fastp at Q25, MiXCR clone calling, in-frame beta chains kept. Merged by CDR3 protein, the rows form single entries marked with the most common genes and DNA. TCRdb assigned the V and J calls; the authors' analysis was not used. The sample has 35,000 to 45,000 distinct CDR3 sequences on record, approximately 71% of them singletons. The top ten hold about a quarter of the sample.

In this study, sorted CD4+ and CD8+ T cells from the blood of healthy subjects and of severe aplastic anemia patients had their TCR repertoires deep-sequenced. Ficoll-Paque density gradient centrifugation was used to isolate peripheral blood mononuclear cells. Before DNA was extracted, CD4+ and CD8+ T cells were sorted using either FACS or magnetic beads. These data belong to a study of CD8+CD57+ T cells in acquired aplastic anemia (dated by TCRdb to 2016 to 2019). Turning to the overall study: On average, sorted CD4+ and CD8+ cells yielded around 3.5 ug of extracted DNA, with a range of 0.2 to 27.4 ug. For healthy donor samples, the average read count was about 10 million for CD4+ cells and 11 million to 13 million for CD8+ cells. General conclusions and limits of the study: Around 27 CD8+ CDR3 sequences were found in both patients and controls but appeared to be highly expressed in patients and within the immunodominant clones of the patients. No significant difference in CD8+ Simpson's diversity was found between patients and healthy controls (P=0.060).

Its CDR3 holds 15 amino acids, cysteine through phenylalanine. Left in the record is the CDR3 DNA by itself, 45 bases read in frame from the first base. The germline V and J ends show losses of 2 bases and 4 bases respectively, and no gene match explains 3 bases of the junction. CDR1 LNHDA and CDR2 SQIVND were looked up in the germline V gene (reference sequence). What was sequenced was sorted CD4+, CD8+, or CD8+CD57+ T cells (not recorded which) from PBMCs. The sequence joins TRBV19 to TRBJ2-3, with TRBD2 identical over 10 junction bases. The receptor comes from a human donor in good health, serving as a control. The nucleotide sequence is TGTGCCAGTAGTATACTAGCGGGGGAGGCAGATACGCAGTATTTT. It is translated as CASSILAGEADTQYF.